This T cell receptor (beta chain) was documented in a study of CD4 T cells in relation to SARS-CoV-2 and coronaviruses. Study details: TCR beta CDR3s were sequenced after roughly ten-day antigen culture of PBMCs. Negative control cultures got HIV-1 Nef peptides or no peptide. General study results and limits: Monoreactive clones expanded significantly more to SARS-CoV-2 than crossreactive clones did.

Regarding this clone: What it binds is unknown.

The unexposed donors gave CD4+ T cells in 2011-2018, prior to COVID-19. Isolation of CD4+ T cells took place after approximately 11 days in culture. Testing used SARS-CoV-2 S/N and four cold-coronavirus spikes on unexposed-donor CD4+ T cells, cells permitting. Produced via immunoSEQ multiplex PCR; TCRdb's table is partial and in-frame only. The table lists about 30,000 clones, about 80% of them singletons. Sequenced input: CD4+ T cells from PBMCs, cultured in vitro. The TCR comes from a human donor in good health.

As DNA, the CDR3 is TGTGCCAGCAGCGTAGCTACCACTCCCCCGATGGGGGGAGCTTTCTTT. Translation: CASSVATTPPMGGAFF. V gene TRBV9 combines with J gene TRBJ1-1, with D perhaps matching TRBD1 (5 bases). CDR1 and CDR2 from the germline V gene are SGDLS and YYNGEE. This CDR3 contains 16 residues. V gave up 0 bases and J gave up 10 bases, with 22 bases separating them.